Listed here are 32 T cell receptor beta chains from one sample, sequenced in a study of blood T cell repertoires in COVID-19. Sequenced by immunoSEQ multiplex PCR; TCRdb stores in-frame clones only, minus some. The sample shows approximately 270,000 clones, approximately 84% of them seen only once. The sequenced material came from peripheral blood. The receptors come from a person aged 70 to 85 with COVID-19, enrolled during active disease.

The chain links TRBV2 to TRBJ1-2; 8 bases fit TRBD1. Per the germline V gene, CDR1 is SNHLY and CDR2 is FYNNEI. Trimming took 9 bases from V and 8 from J; bases not matched to a gene: 8. The CDR3 runs 12 residues. The CDR3 sequence: CARSTGVGGYTF. The CDR3 DNA reads as TGTGCCAGGTCGACAGGGGTAGGAGGCTACACCTTC.

This clone was picked up one time. V and J are TRBV28 and TRBJ1-2; D is unresolved. The CDR3 loop spans 16 amino acids. In germline, CDR1 is MDHEN, CDR2 SYDVKM. V was trimmed by 7 bases and J by 0 bases, leaving 18 bases between them. The CDR3 protein is CASTTSGTSPNYGYTF. CDR3 DNA sequence: TGTGCCAGCACCACATCGGGAACTTCCCCTAACTATGGCTACACCTTC.

This clone turned up a few times. The chain joins TRBV4-1 to TRBJ2-1; 8 bases are a match to TRBD2. This CDR3 region has 16 residues. Germline CDR1 reads MGHRA; CDR2 reads YSYEKL. Trimming removed 0 bases from V and 1 base from J; junction bases left unmatched: 2. CDR3 sequence: CASSQELAASYNEQFF. Here the CDR3 DNA reads TGCGCCAGCAGCCAAGAACTAGCGGCGTCCTACAATGAGCAGTTCTTC.

This clone was seen just once. The chain joins TRBV2 to TRBJ2-7; 8 bases agree with TRBD2. CDR3 length equals 14 residues. V lost 7 bases, J lost 0 bases, and 5 bases stayed unmatched. Germline V gives CDR1 SNHLY, CDR2 FYNNEI. The CDR3 DNA is TGTGCCAGCACTATAGCGGGGTCCTCCTACGAGCAGTACTTC. This sequence encodes CASTIAGSSYEQYF.

The chain combines TRBV19 with TRBJ2-7; TRBD1 aligns across 11 bases. The CDR3 length is 15 residues. CDR1 and CDR2 (germline): LNHDA, SQIVND (reference sequence). V lost 4 bases to trimming and J lost 5 bases; unmatched junction nucleotides: 7. The CDR3 DNA reads as TGTGCCAGTAGTAAGATCGGACAGGGGGCTCACGAGCAGTACTTC. It specifies CASSKIGQGAHEQYF.

CDR3 bases: TGTGCCAGTGTATTAGCGGGAGGACGCCTATGCAATGAGCAGTTCTTC. Its translation: CASVLAGGRLCNEQFF. This sequence joins TRBV19 and TRBJ2-1; TRBD2 agrees at 10 bases. The CDR3 contains 16 residues. V lost 8 bases, J lost 6 bases, and 13 bases stayed unmatched. CDR1 is LNHDA, CDR2 SQIVND, per germline (reference sequence).

This clone was counted between two and nine times. V is TRBV30 and J is TRBJ1-2; 9 positions agree with TRBD1. Germline V CDR1 and CDR2: GTSNPN, SVGIG (reference sequence). J was trimmed by 5 bases and V by 2 bases; bases with no gene match: 6. The CDR3 is 14 residues long. Written as DNA, the CDR3 is TGTGCCTGGAGTCATTCGACAGGGGGATATGGCTACACCTTC. Its translation: CAWSHSTGGYGYTF.

This clone was recorded only once. The V call is TRBV27, the J call TRBJ1-3; 8 nucleotides agree with TRBD1. Per the germline V gene, CDR1 is MNHEY and CDR2 is SMNVEV (reference sequence). V shed 8 bases, J shed 1 base, and the junction held 13 bases outside the gene matches. The CDR3 has 17 amino acids. The CDR3 protein is CASGTGGGSKSGNTIYF. CDR3 bases: TGTGCCAGCGGAACAGGGGGGGGGAGTAAGTCTGGAAACACCATATATTTT.

The chain joins TRBV5-1 to TRBJ2-3; 10 bases match TRBD2. CDR1 is SGHRS, CDR2 YFSETQ, per germline. CDR3 length: 16 amino acids. Trimming removed 2 bases from V and 1 base from J; junction bases left unmatched: 4. Written as DNA, the CDR3 is TGCGCCAGCAGCTTCGAAACTAGCGGGGGCACAGATACGCAGTATTTT. It specifies CASSFETSGGTDTQYF.

The V call is TRBV21-1, the J call TRBJ2-1; the table gives TRBD2 as D, unverified against the DNA. TRBV21-1 is a documented pseudogene. The CDR3 sequence is 18 residues long. The CDR3 nucleotides read TGTGCCAGCAGCAAAGGATATGGGAGGGCCCTTTTAAACAATGAGCAGTTCTTC. Translated: CASSKGYGRALLNNEQFF.

This chain links TRBV4-2 with TRBJ2-7; the match to TRBD2 covers 9 bases. This CDR3 has 17 residues. Germline V gives CDR1 LGHNA, CDR2 YNFKEQ. J gave up 4 bases and V 2 bases, and 12 bases lay outside the gene matches. DNA of the CDR3: TGTGCCAGCAGCCAATTCTCAAGCGGGAGGACCCAATACGAGCAGTACTTC. Protein sequence: CASSQFSSGRTQYEQYF.

V gene TRBV7-2 combines with J gene TRBJ2-3; maybe TRBD2 (6 bases). The V gene lost 5 bases and the J gene lost 4 bases, with 16 bases spanning the gap. The CDR3 has 15 amino acids. Germline loops: CDR1 SGHTA, CDR2 FQGNSA. In DNA form, the CDR3 reads TGTGCCAGCAGCCCCAATCGGGACTTGTCAGATACGCAGTATTTT. It is translated as CASSPNRDLSDTQYF. Variable domain in full (rest from reference TRBV7-2 and TRBJ2-3): GAGVSQSPSNKVTEKGKDVELRCDPISGHTALYWYRQSLGQGLEFLIYFQGNSAPDKSGLPSDRFSAERTGGSVSTLTIQRTQQEDSAVYLCASSPNRDLSDTQYFGPGTRLTVL.

This chain links TRBV5-4 with TRBJ2-1; possibly TRBD2 for D (6 bases). Between the trimmed V and J ends, which lost 0 bases and 2 bases, there was a span of 9 bases. The CDR3 totals 15 residues. Germline CDR1 and CDR2: SGHNT and YYREEE (reference sequence). As DNA, the CDR3 is TGTGCCAGCAGCTTGGTCGGGGGAGCCTACAATGAGCAGTTCTTC. Protein sequence: CASSLVGGAYNEQFF.

The chain uses TRBV5-1 and TRBJ2-5; 15 nucleotides line up with TRBD2. The CDR3 covers 17 residues. Germline CDR1 is SGHRS and CDR2 is YFSETQ. The V segment lost 4 bases and the J segment 5 bases; nucleotides outside the gene matches: 9. The CDR3 bases are TGCGCCAGCAGCCCCTGGACTAGCGGGAGGGCGGGGGAGACCCAGTACTTC. Translated, it gives CASSPWTSGRAGETQYF.

This chain uses TRBV27 with TRBJ2-5; 7 bases agree with TRBD2. The V gene's germline CDR1 is MNHEY and CDR2 SMNVEV (reference sequence). V gave up 7 bases and J gave up 3 bases; unmatched junction bases: 14. The CDR3 contains 16 residues. CDR3 bases: TGTGCCAGCATGACCGGGCGGGGCGGGAGTGAAGAGACCCAGTACTTC. Residues: CASMTGRGGSEETQYF.

This clone was counted only a few times. The chain combines TRBV4-3 with TRBJ2-1; maybe TRBD1 (6 bases). The V end was cut by 4 bases, the J end by 5 bases, with 9 bases between. The CDR3 contains 13 residues. CDR1 is LGHNA, CDR2 YSLEER, per germline. CDR3 sequence: CASSRGTNNEQFF. The CDR3 DNA reads TGCGCCAGCAGCCGTGGGACAAACAATGAGCAGTTCTTC.

The chain combines TRBV13 with TRBJ2-1; the match to TRBD1 covers 8 bases. V was clipped by 4 bases and J by 1 base; unmatched bases: 6. The CDR3 runs 16 residues. The V gene's germline CDR1 is PRHDT and CDR2 FYEKMQ (reference sequence). DNA for the CDR3: TGTGCCAGCAGCTCCGGACAGGGTCCGTCCTACAATGAGCAGTTCTTC. This encodes CASSSGQGPSYNEQFF.

The chain joins TRBV5-1 to TRBJ2-3; TRBD1 might be the D (6 bases). Between the trimmed V and J ends, which lost 4 bases and 1 base, there was a span of 10 bases. The V gene's germline CDR1 is SGHRS and CDR2 YFSETQ. The CDR3 runs 14 residues. Here the CDR3 reads CASSPGTRTDTQYF. In nucleotides, the CDR3 is TGCGCCAGCAGCCCCGGGACACGCACAGATACGCAGTATTTT.

The gene calls are TRBV28 and TRBJ1-3, with D possibly being TRBD1 (6 bases). CDR3 size: 15 residues. Trimming removed 2 bases at V and 3 bases at J, with 11 bases between. From germline, CDR1 is MDHEN and CDR2 SYDVKM. For the CDR3, the DNA is TGTGCCAGCAGTTTACAGTGGGGGCTTGGAAACACCATATATTTT. It yields the protein CASSLQWGLGNTIYF.

The rearrangement joins TRBV5-1 to TRBJ2-3; 9 nucleotides align to TRBD2. Germline-derived CDR1 and CDR2 are SGHRS and YFSETQ. CDR3 length: 15 amino acids. The ends lost 5 bases at V and 10 bases at J; junction bases unmatched: 14. The CDR3 loop is CASSLVTSGDKAQYF. The CDR3 DNA sequence: TGCGCCAGCAGTCTGGTGACTAGCGGCGATAAGGCGCAGTATTTT.

This clone was detected only a few times. The chain uses TRBV27 and TRBJ2-7; possibly TRBD1 for D (5 bases). There are 14 residues in the CDR3. CDR1 and CDR2 from the germline V gene are MNHEY and SMNVEV (reference sequence). Trimming shortened V by 2 bases and J by 2 bases, and 10 bases separated the two germline ends. This CDR3 reads CASSLRGMAYEQYF. The CDR3 DNA sequence: TGTGCCAGCAGTTTAAGGGGAATGGCCTACGAGCAGTACTTC.

The chain is built from TRBV5-1 and TRBJ1-1, with 8 bases aligning to TRBD1. Per the germline V gene, CDR1 is SGHRS and CDR2 is YFSETQ. V was pared by 5 bases and J by 5 bases, with 8 bases of the junction left unmatched. The CDR3 is made up of 14 amino acids. CDR3 residues: CASRTQGARTEAFF. CDR3 DNA: TGCGCCAGCAGGACTCAGGGGGCACGTACTGAAGCTTTCTTT.

The chain links TRBV7-9 to TRBJ2-7, with a weak D call TRBD1 (6 bases). V was pared by 4 bases and J by 7 bases, with 17 bases between. The germline V gene encodes CDR1 SEHNR and CDR2 FQNEAQ (reference sequence). The CDR3 is made up of 14 amino acids. DNA of the CDR3: TGTGCCAGCAGCTCTATCTCAGGGGTAGGAGAGCAGTACTTC. Protein product: CASSSISGVGEQYF.

The chain combines TRBV5-4 with TRBJ2-3; weak D call: TRBD1 (6 bases). V lost 0 bases, J lost 6 bases, and 14 bases lay in between. CDR3 length: 15 residues. The germline gives CDR1 SGHNT, CDR2 YYREEE (reference sequence). The CDR3 protein is CASSLGGRIPDTQYF. As DNA, the CDR3 is TGTGCCAGCAGCTTGGGGGGGCGCATCCCGGATACGCAGTATTTT.

Notes on this clone: At one of its ends the junction is not consistent with the germline gene, which may arise from a read error. This sequence joins TRBV6-5 and TRBJ1-2; possibly TRBD1 for D (5 bases). The CDR3 consists of 12 residues. CDR1 and CDR2 (germline): MNHEY, SVGAGI. This CDR3 reads CASSSPGGPGEF. The CDR3 DNA is TGTGCCAGCAGTTCGCCCGGGGGACCCGGCGAATTC.

The J gene is TRBJ2-2, the V gene TRBV28; perhaps TRBD1 as D (6 bases). Germline loops: CDR1 MDHEN, CDR2 SYDVKM. The V end lost 6 bases, the J end lost 0 bases, and 14 bases lay between the germline ends. The CDR3 totals 16 residues. The CDR3 spells CASRPYRDANTGELFF. CDR3 DNA sequence: TGTGCCAGCAGACCTTACAGGGACGCGAACACCGGGGAGCTGTTTTTT.

J is TRBJ1-2 and V is TRBV4-2; D gene ambiguous. This CDR3 region has 14 residues. CDR1 LGHNA and CDR2 YNFKEQ come from the germline V gene. Trimming pared 0 bases from V and 4 bases from J, leaving 9 bases between. The CDR3 bases are TGTGCCAGCAGCCAAGAGGAGAATATCTATGGCTACACCTTC. Amino acids: CASSQEENIYGYTF.

This clone has a handful of counts. The J gene is TRBJ1-2, the V gene TRBV28, with D maybe TRBD1 (6 bases). The CDR3 is 12 amino acids. Germline values: CDR1 MDHEN, CDR2 SYDVKM. The CDR3 region is CASAGANYGYTF. Here the CDR3 DNA reads TGTGCTTCCGCAGGGGCTAACTATGGCTACACCTTC.

The chain joins TRBV7-2 to TRBJ2-1; 10 bases are shared with TRBD2. The V gene end was trimmed by 3 bases and the J gene end by 7 bases; junction bases not matched to a gene: 6. From germline, CDR1 is SGHTA and CDR2 FQGNSA. This CDR3 comprises 15 residues. CDR3 DNA: TGTGCCAGCAGCTTGGTTCTAGCGGGAGTTAATGAGCAGTTCTTC. Its translation: CASSLVLAGVNEQFF.

This rearrangement joins TRBV28 to TRBJ2-7; TRBD2 agrees at 14 bases. Trimming at V came to 7 bases and at J to 2 bases, leaving 7 bases not matched to a gene. Germline CDR1 reads MDHEN; CDR2 reads SYDVKM. The CDR3 extends over 16 amino acids. As DNA, the CDR3 is TGTGCCAGCACGGGGGGGACTAGCGGGAGAGCCTACGAGCAGTACTTC. Translated: CASTGGTSGRAYEQYF.

This chain connects TRBV9 to TRBJ2-3; TRBD2 is a possible D gene (5 bases). Looked up from germline, CDR1 is SGDLS and CDR2 is YYNGEE. CDR3 length: 15 amino acids. V was cut by 0 bases and J by 2 bases, with 10 bases left in between. CDR3 coding DNA: TGTGCCAGCAGCGTAGAAGCGGACTCCACAGATACGCAGTATTTT. It encodes CASSVEADSTDTQYF.

This clone appeared once. This chain links TRBV2 with TRBJ2-7; weak D call: TRBD1 (6 bases). Trimming pared 8 bases from V and 4 bases from J, leaving 18 bases between. This CDR3 region has 14 residues. CDR1 and CDR2 (germline): SNHLY, FYNNEI. CDR3 protein: CASEGGGARYEQYF. CDR3 coding DNA: TGTGCCAGCGAAGGTGGGGGCGCCAGGTACGAGCAGTACTTC.